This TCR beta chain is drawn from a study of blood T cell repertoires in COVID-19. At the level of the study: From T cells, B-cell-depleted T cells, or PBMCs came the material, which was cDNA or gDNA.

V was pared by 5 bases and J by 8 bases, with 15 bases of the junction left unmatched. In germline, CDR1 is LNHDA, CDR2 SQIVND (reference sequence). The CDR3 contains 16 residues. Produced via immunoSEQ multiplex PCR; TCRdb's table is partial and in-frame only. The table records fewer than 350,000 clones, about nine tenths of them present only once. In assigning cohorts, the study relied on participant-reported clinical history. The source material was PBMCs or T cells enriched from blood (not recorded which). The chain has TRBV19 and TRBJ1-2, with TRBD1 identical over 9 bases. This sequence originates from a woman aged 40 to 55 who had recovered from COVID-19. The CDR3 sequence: CASSADRGEFSGGYTF. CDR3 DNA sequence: TGTGCCAGTAGTGCAGACAGGGGGGAGTTTTCGGGCGGCTACACCTTC.